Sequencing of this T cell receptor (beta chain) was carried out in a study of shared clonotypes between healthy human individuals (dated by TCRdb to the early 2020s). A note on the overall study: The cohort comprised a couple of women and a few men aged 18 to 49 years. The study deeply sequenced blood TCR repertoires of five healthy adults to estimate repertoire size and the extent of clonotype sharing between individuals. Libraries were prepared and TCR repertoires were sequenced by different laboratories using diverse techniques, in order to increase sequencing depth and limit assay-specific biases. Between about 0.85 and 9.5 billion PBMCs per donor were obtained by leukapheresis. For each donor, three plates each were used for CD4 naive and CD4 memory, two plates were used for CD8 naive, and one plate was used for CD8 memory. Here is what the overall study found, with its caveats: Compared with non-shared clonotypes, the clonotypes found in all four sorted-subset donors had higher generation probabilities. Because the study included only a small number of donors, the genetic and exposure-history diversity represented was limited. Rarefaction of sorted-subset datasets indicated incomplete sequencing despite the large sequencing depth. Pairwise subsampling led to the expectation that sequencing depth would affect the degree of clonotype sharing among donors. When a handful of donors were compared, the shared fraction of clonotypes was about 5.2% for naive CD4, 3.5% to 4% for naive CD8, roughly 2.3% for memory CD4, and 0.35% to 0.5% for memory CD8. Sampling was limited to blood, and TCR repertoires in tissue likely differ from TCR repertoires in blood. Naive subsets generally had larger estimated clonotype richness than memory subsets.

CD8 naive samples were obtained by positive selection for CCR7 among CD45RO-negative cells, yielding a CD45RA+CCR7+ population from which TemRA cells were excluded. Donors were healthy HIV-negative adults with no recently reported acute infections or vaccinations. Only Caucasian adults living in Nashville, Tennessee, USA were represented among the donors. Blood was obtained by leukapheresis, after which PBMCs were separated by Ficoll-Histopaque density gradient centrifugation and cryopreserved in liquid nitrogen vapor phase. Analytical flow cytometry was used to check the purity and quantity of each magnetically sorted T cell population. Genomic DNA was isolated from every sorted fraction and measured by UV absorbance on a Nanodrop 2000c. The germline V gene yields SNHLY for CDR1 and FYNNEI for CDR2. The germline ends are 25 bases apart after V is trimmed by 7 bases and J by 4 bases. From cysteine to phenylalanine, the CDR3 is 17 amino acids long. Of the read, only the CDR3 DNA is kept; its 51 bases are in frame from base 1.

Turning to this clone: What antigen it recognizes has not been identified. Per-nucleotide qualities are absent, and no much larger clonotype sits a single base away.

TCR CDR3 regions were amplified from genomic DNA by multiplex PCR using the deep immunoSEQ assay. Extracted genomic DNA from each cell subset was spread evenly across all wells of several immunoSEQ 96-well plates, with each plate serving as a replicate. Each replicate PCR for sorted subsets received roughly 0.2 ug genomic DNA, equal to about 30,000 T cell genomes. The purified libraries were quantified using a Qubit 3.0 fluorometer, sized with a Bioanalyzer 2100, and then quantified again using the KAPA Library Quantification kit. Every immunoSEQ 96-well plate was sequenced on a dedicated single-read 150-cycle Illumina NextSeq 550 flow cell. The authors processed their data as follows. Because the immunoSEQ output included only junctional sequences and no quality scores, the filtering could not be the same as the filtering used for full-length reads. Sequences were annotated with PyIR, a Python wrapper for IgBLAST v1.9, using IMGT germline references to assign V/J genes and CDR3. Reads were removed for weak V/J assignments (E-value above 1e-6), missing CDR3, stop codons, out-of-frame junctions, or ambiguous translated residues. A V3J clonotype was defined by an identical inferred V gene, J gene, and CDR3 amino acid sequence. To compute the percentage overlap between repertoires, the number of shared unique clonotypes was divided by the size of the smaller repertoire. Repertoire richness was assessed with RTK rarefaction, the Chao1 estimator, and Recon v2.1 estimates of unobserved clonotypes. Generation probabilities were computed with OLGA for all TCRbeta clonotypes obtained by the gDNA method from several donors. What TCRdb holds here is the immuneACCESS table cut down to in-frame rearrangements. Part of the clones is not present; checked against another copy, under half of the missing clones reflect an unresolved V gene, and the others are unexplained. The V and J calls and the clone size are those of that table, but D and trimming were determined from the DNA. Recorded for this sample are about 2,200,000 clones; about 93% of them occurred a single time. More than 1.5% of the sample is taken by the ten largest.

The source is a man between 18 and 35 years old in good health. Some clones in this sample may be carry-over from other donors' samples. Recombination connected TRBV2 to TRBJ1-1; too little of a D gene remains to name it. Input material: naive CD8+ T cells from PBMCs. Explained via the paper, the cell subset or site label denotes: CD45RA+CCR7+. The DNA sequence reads TGTGCCAGCACCCCATTTTTATCCGTCCCAACGGGCACTGAAGCTTTCTTT. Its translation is CASTPFLSVPTGTEAFF.